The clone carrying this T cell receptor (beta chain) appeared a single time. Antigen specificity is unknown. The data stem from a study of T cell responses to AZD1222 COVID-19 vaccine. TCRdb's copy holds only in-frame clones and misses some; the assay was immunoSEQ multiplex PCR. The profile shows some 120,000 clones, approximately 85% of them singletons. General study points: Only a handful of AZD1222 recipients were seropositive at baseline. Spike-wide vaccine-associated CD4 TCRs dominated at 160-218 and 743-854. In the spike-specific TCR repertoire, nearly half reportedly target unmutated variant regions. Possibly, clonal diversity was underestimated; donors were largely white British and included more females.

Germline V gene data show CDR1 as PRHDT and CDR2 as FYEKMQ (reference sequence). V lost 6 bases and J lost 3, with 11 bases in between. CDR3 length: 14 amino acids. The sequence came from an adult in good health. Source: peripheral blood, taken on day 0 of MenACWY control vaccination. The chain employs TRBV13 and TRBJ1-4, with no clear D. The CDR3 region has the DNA TGTGCCAGCAGTCGGGGAAGAGCTAATGAAAAACTGTTTTTT. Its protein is CASSRGRANEKLFF.